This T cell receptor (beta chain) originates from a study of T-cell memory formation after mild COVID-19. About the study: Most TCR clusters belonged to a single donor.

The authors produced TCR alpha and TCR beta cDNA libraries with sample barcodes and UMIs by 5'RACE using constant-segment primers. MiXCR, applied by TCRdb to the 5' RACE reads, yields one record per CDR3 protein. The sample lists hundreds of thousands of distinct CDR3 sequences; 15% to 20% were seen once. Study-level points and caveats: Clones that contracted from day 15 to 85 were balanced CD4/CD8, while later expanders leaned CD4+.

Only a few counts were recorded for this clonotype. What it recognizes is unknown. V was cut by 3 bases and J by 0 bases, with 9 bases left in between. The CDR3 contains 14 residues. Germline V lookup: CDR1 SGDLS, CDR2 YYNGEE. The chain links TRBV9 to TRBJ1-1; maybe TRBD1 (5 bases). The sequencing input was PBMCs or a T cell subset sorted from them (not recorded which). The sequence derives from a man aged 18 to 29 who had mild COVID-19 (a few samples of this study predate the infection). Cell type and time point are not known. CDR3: CASSAGRMNTEAFF. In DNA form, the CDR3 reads TGTGCCAGCAGCGCGGGACGGATGAACACTGAAGCTTTCTTT.